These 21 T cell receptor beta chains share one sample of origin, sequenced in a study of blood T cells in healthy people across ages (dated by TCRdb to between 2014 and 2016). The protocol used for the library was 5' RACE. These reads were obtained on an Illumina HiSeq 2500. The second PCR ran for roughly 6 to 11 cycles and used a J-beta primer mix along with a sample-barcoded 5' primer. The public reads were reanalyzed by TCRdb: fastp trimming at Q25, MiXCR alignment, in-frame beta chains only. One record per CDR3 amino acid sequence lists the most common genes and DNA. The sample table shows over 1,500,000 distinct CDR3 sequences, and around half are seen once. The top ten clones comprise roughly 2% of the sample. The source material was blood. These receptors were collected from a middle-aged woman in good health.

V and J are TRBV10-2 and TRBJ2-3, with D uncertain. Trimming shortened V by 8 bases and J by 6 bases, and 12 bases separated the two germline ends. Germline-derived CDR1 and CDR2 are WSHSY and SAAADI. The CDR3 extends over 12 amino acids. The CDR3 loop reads CASALVPDTQYF. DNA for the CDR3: TGCGCCAGCGCGCTAGTCCCGGATACGCAGTATTTT.

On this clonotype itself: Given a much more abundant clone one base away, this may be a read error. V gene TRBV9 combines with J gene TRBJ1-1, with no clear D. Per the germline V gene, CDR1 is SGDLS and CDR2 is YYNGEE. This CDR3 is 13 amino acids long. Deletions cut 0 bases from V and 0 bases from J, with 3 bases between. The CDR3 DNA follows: TGTGCCAGCAGCGTAGACGTGAACACTGAAGCTTTCTTT. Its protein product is CASSVDVNTEAFF.

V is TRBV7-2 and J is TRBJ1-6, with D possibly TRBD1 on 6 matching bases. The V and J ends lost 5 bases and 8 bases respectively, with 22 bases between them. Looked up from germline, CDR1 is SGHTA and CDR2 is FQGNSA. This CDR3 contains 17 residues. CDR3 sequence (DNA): TGTGCCAGCAGCCCCGGCGGGGGGGGCCTACGCGATTCACCCCTCCACTTT. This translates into CASSPGGGGLRDSPLHF.

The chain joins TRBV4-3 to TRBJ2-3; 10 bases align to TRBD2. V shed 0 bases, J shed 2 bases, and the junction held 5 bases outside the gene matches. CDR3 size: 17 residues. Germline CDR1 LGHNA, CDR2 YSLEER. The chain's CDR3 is CASSQDVSGGFTDTQYF. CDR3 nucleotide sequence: TGCGCCAGCAGCCAAGATGTTAGCGGGGGGTTCACAGATACGCAGTATTTT.

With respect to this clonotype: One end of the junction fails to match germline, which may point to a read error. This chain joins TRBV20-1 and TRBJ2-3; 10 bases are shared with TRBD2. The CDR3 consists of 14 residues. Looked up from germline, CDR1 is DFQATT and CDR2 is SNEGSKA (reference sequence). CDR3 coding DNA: TGCAGTGCCAGAGCGGGGGGGTGGAAAGATACGCAGTATTTT. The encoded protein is CSARAGGWKDTQYF.

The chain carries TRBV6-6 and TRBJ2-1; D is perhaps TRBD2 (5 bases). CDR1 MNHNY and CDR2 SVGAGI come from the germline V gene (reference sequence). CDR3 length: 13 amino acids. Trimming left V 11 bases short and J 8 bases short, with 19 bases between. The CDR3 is CALTPTSRDEQFF. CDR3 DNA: TGTGCCCTTACCCCCACTAGTAGGGATGAGCAGTTCTTC.

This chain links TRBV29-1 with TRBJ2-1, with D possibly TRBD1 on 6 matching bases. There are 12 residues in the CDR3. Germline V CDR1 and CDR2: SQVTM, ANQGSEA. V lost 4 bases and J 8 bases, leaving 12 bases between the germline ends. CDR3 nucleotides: TGCAGCGTTGGTGGGGGCCCCGATGAGCAGTTCTTC. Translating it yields CSVGGGPDEQFF.

The CDR3 sequence is CATDRGQGYGYTF. Here the CDR3 DNA reads TGTGCCACCGACAGGGGGCAGGGCTATGGCTACACCTTC. The chain links TRBV28 to TRBJ1-2, with 10 bases that match TRBD1. J lost 4 bases, V lost 10 bases, and 6 bases had no gene match. Looked up from germline, CDR1 is MDHEN and CDR2 is SYDVKM. The CDR3 runs 13 residues.

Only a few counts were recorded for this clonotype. The CDR3 DNA is TGCAGTTTCCGGGGTAGCGGGGGTAGCACAGATACGCAGTATTTT. This sequence encodes CSFRGSGGSTDTQYF. This chain joins TRBV20-1 and TRBJ2-3; TRBD2 agrees at 9 bases. The V and J ends lost 8 bases and 0 bases, in that order; junction bases with no gene match: 9. Germline values: CDR1 DFQATT, CDR2 SNEGSKA (reference sequence). The CDR3 totals 15 residues.

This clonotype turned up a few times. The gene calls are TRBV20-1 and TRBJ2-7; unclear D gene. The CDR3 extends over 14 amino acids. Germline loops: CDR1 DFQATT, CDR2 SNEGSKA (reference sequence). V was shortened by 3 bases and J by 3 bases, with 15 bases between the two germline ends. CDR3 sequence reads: CSASGNRADYEQYF. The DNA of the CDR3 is TGCAGTGCTAGTGGGAATAGGGCGGACTACGAGCAGTACTTC.

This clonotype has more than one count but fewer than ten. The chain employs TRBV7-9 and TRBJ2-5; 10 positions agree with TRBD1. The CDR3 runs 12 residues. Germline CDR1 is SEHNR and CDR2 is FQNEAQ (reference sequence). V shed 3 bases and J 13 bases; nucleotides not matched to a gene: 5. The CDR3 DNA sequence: TGTGCCAGCAGCTTGGGACAGGGGAGGTCGTACTTC. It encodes CASSLGQGRSYF.

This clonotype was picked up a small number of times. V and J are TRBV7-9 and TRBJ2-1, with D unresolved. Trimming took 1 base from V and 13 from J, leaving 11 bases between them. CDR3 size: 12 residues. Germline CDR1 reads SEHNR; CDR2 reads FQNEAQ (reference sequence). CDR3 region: CASSLDAVVQFF. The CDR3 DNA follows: TGTGCCAGCAGCTTAGATGCCGTCGTCCAGTTCTTC.

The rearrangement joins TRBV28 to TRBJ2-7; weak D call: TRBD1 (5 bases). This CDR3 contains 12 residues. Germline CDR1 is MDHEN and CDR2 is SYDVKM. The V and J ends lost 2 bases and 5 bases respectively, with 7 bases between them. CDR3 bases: TGTGCCAGCAGTTTAACGGACAACGAGCAGTACTTC. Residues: CASSLTDNEQYF.

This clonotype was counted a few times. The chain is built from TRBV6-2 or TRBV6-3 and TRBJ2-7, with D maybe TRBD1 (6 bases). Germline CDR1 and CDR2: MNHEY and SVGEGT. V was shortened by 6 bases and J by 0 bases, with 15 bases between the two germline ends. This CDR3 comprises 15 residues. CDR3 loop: CASSRRDTSSYEQYF. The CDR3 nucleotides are TGTGCCAGCAGCCGCCGGGACACGAGCTCCTACGAGCAGTACTTC.

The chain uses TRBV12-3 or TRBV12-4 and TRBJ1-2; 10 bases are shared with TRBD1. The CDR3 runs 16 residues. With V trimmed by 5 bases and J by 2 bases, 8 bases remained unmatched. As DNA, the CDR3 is TGTGCCAGCAGTCGACGGACAGGGGGATCGAACTATGGCTACACCTTC. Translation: CASSRRTGGSNYGYTF.

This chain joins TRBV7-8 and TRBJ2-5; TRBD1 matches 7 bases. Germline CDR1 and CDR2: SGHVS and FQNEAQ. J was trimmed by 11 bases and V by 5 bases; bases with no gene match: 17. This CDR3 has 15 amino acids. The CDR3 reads CASSGSGQRYNEQYF. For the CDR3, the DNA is TGTGCCAGCAGCGGGTCGGGACAGAGGTACAATGAGCAGTACTTC.

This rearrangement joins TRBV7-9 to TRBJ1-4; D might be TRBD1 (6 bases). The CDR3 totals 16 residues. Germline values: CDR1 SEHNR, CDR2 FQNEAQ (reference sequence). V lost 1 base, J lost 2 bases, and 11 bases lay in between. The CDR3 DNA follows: TGTGCCAGCAGCTTAGGAACAGGGACGACTAATGAAAAACTGTTTTTT. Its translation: CASSLGTGTTNEKLFF.

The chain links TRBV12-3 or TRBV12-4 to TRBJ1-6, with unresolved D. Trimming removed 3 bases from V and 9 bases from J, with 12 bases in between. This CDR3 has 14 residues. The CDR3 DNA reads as TGTGCCAGCAGTTTGTCCCGCGTTCGTTCACCCCTCCACTTT. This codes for CASSLSRVRSPLHF.

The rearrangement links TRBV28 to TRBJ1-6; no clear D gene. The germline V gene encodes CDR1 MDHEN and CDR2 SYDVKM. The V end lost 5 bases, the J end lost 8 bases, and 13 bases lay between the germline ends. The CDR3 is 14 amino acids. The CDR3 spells CASSRPRRDSPLHF. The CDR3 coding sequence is TGTGCCAGCAGTAGACCAAGGCGGGATTCACCCCTCCACTTT.

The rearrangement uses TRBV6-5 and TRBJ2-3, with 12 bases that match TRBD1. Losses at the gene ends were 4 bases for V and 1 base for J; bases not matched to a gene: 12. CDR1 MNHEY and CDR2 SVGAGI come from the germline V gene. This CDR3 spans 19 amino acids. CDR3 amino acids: CASSWMGTGGGGGTDTQYF. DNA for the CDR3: TGTGCCAGCAGTTGGATGGGGACAGGGGGCGGTGGGGGCACAGATACGCAGTATTTT.

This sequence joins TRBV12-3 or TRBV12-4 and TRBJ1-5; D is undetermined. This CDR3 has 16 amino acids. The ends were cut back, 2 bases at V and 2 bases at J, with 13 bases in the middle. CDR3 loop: CASSLREREGNQPQHF. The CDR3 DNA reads TGTGCCAGCAGTTTACGGGAAAGAGAAGGCAATCAGCCCCAGCATTTT.